The 10 T cell receptor beta chains below all came from one sample that was sequenced in a study of blood T cells in healthy people across ages. For the second PCR, which ran for 7 to 11 cycles, a sample-barcoded 5' primer and a J-beta primer mix were used. TCRdb recomputed calls from the 5' RACE reads with MiXCR, one row per CDR3 protein. Altogether about 640,000 distinct CDR3 sequences are present, less than 45% being singletons, with the ten largest covering around 30%. Sequencing used blood. These receptors all stem from an elderly man in good health.

This clonotype showed up just a few times. The chain employs TRBV27 and TRBJ2-3, with D maybe TRBD2 (6 bases). CDR1 and CDR2 from the germline V gene are MNHEY and SMNVEV (reference sequence). The CDR3 is made up of 14 amino acids. The ends were cut back, 5 bases at V and 2 bases at J, with 11 bases in the middle. The CDR3 region is CASSTRTITDTQYF. CDR3 sequence (DNA): TGTGCCAGCAGTACAAGGACTATCACAGATACGCAGTATTTT.

V and J are TRBV27 and TRBJ2-6, with D unresolved. CDR3 length equals 16 residues. CDR1 and CDR2 (germline): MNHEY, SMNVEV (reference sequence). The ends were cut back, 3 bases at V and 0 bases at J, with 9 bases in the middle. DNA of the CDR3: TGTGCCAGCAGTTTTCTCTCCAGCTCTGGGGCCAACGTCCTGACTTTC. Amino acids: CASSFLSSSGANVLTF. Full variable domain (missing parts from reference TRBV27 and TRBJ2-6): EAQVTQNPRYLITVTGKKLTVTCSQNMNHEYMSWYRQDPGLGLRQIYYSMNVEVTDKGDVPEGYKVSRKEKRNFPLILESPSPNQTSLYFCASSFLSSSGANVLTFGAGSRLTVL.

There are a few counts of this clonotype. The chain joins TRBV3-1 to TRBJ1-6; TRBD1 might be the D (5 bases). V was shortened by 0 bases and J by 10 bases, with 10 bases between the two germline ends. CDR1 LGHDT and CDR2 YNNKEL come from the germline V gene (reference sequence). The CDR3 runs 14 residues. CDR3 DNA sequence: TGTGCCAGCAGCCAAGATGGGGCCAGATCACCCCTCCACTTT. It translates to CASSQDGARSPLHF.

The chain is built from TRBV7-6 and TRBJ1-2, with 11 bases matching TRBD1. This CDR3 comprises 14 residues. The trim removed 4 bases at V and 6 bases at J, leaving 4 bases unmatched. From germline, CDR1 is SGHVS and CDR2 FNYEAQ. CDR3 region: CASSSGQGVDGYTF. The CDR3 bases are TGTGCCAGCAGCTCGGGACAGGGGGTGGATGGCTACACCTTC.

The chain uses TRBV28 and TRBJ2-7; D remains ambiguous. Germline values: CDR1 MDHEN, CDR2 SYDVKM. The germline V and J ends were trimmed by 5 bases and 2 bases, with 19 bases remaining between them. CDR3 size: 16 residues. The CDR3 loop is CASSKSETQTTYEQYF. The DNA for the CDR3 is TGTGCCAGCAGTAAATCCGAGACACAAACTACCTACGAGCAGTACTTC.

The V gene is TRBV5-1, the J gene TRBJ2-5, with D maybe TRBD2 (6 bases). The J call may be wrong; the DNA end is better matched by TRBJ2-7. The germline V gene encodes CDR1 SGHRS and CDR2 YFSETQ. CDR3 size: 17 residues. CDR3 sequence reads: CASSLGTYPVVAYEQYF. DNA for the CDR3: TGCGCCAGCAGCCTAGGGACTTACCCAGTGGTGGCCTACGAGCAGTACTTC.

The CDR3 loop is CATSDKTGQGSTDTQYF. The CDR3 nucleotides read TGTGCCACCAGTGACAAGACGGGACAGGGAAGCACAGATACGCAGTATTTT. This chain joins TRBV24-1 and TRBJ2-3; 9 nucleotides align to TRBD1. The trim removed 4 bases at V and 0 bases at J, leaving 7 bases unmatched. Germline CDR1 KGHDR, CDR2 SFDVKD. The CDR3 is made up of 17 amino acids.

The sample holds one count of this clonotype. This chain uses TRBV20-1 with TRBJ2-7; D remains unclear. Per germline, CDR1 DFQATT and CDR2 SNEGSKA (reference sequence). Trimming removed 7 bases from V and 7 bases from J, with 20 bases in between. This CDR3 region has 13 residues. CDR3 sequence (DNA): TGCAGTGTCCCCAGCCCCACGGTTGGGGAGCAGTACTTC. It encodes CSVPSPTVGEQYF.

This clonotype was found a few times. The genes are TRBV27 and TRBJ2-4; a weak D match, TRBD2 (7 bases). V lost 2 bases, J lost 6 bases, and 11 bases lay in between. The length of the CDR3 is 14 residues. Germline V gene lookup returns CDR1 MNHEY and CDR2 SMNVEV (reference sequence). This CDR3 is CASSLRGATNIQYF. CDR3 sequence (DNA): TGTGCCAGCAGTTTACGGGGGGCGACAAACATTCAGTACTTC.

This chain uses TRBV20-1 with TRBJ2-1; 8 positions match TRBD1. The CDR3 has 15 amino acids. The V gene end was trimmed by 2 bases and the J gene end by 10 bases; junction bases not matched to a gene: 13. CDR1 is DFQATT, CDR2 SNEGSKA, per germline (reference sequence). CDR3: CSARSIDRGGEEQFF. In nucleotides, the CDR3 is TGCAGTGCTAGATCCATCGACAGGGGCGGGGAGGAGCAGTTCTTC.